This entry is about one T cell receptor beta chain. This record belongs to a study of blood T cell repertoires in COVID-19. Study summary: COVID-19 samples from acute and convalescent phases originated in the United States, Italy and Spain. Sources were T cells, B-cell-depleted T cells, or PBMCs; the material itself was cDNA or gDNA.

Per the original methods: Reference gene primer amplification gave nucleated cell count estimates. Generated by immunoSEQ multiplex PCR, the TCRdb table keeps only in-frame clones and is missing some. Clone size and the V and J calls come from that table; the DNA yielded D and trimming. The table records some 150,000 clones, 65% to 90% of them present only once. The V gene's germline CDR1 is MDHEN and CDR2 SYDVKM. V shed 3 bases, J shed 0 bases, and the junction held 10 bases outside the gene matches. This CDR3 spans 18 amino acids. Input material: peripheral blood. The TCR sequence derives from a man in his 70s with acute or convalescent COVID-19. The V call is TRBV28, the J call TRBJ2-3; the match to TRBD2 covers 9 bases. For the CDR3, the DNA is TGTGCCAGCAGTTTTGGGGTGTGGAGCGGGAGGAGCACAGATACGCAGTATTTT. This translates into CASSFGVWSGRSTDTQYF.